The rows below give T cell receptor beta chains drawn from one sample of a study of type 1 and type 2 diabetes patients. MiXCR, run by TCRdb on the multiplex PCR reads, gives a single entry per CDR3 protein. The repertoire holds under 300,000 distinct CDR3 sequences, with around 47% as singletons. The sequenced material came from peripheral blood mononuclear cells (PBMCs). The receptors come from a man in his late teens or twenties with type 2 diabetes. The CDR3 runs from the conserved cysteine through the conserved F or W. A D gene is named only where the DNA matches it firmly. The listing skips clone size in some rows; elsewhere it reads once, few, many or a size class.

abundance	v_gene	j_gene	d_gene	CDR3aa	CDR3nt
once	TRBV15	TRBJ2-1	-	CATSRASGRSGNEQFF	TGTGCCACCAGCAGAGCATCAGGGCGGAGTGGCAATGAGCAGTTCTTC
many	TRBV7-2	TRBJ1-4	-	CASSLTATNEKLFF	TGCGCCAGCAGCTTGACAGCAACTAATGAAAAACTGTTTTTT
many	TRBV2	TRBJ2-3	-	CASMERTDTQYF	TGTGCCAGCATGGAACGCACAGATACGCAGTATTTT
-	TRBV18	TRBJ2-7	TRBD2	CASSPEGLAAHYEQYF	TGTGCCAGCTCACCAGAGGGACTAGCGGCCCACTACGAGCAGTACTTC
many	TRBV10-3	TRBJ2-1	-	CAISERKGYNEQFF	TGTGCCATCAGTGAGAGGAAGGGTTACAATGAGCAGTTCTTC
many	TRBV30	TRBJ2-7	-	CAWSTQGNEQYF	TGTGCCTGGAGTACCCAGGGAAACGAGCAGTACTTC
-	TRBV2	TRBJ2-1	-	CASSFRTRDNEQFF	TGTGCCAGCAGTTTCAGGACCAGGGACAATGAGCAGTTCTTC
-	TRBV27	TRBJ2-7	-	CASGRGLRYF	TGTGCCAGCGGACGGGGCCTAAGGTACTTC
-	TRBV4-3	TRBJ1-2	-	CASSQDSGFIGNYGYTF	TGCGCCAGCAGCCAAGATTCGGGGTTCATAGGCAACTATGGCTACACCTTC
-	TRBV3-1	TRBJ2-7	TRBD1	CARTTGGYQYF	TGTGCCAGGACGACAGGGGGTTATCAGTACTTC
-	TRBV10-3	TRBJ1-3	-	CATGQNSGNTIYF	TGTGCCACTGGACAGAACTCTGGAAACACCATATATTTT
once	TRBV30	TRBJ1-2	TRBD1	CASSTGQDVDGYTF	TGCGCCAGCAGCACCGGACAGGATGTCGATGGCTACACCTTC
-	TRBV29-1	TRBJ2-7	TRBD2	CSASGGASEQYF	TGCAGCGCTAGCGGGGGGGCAAGCGAGCAGTACTTC
few	TRBV7-2	TRBJ2-2	-	CASSLVGRSGELFF	TGTGCCAGCAGCTTAGTTGGAAGGAGCGGGGAGCTGTTTTTT
many	TRBV15	TRBJ2-3	-	CATSIMGDTQYF	TGTGCCACCAGCATAATGGGAGATACGCAGTATTTT
-	TRBV20-1	TRBJ1-3	-	CSASGVDRGTIYF	TGCAGTGCTAGTGGTGTGGACCGGGGCACCATATATTTT
few	TRBV9	TRBJ2-7	-	CASSRTPGPGDEQYF	TGTGCCAGCAGCCGGACGCCGGGTCCCGGGGACGAGCAGTACTTC
-	TRBV28	TRBJ1-6	-	CASAGTRNSPLHF	TGTGCCAGTGCCGGGACAAGAAATTCACCCCTCCACTTT
-	TRBV28	TRBJ1-2	-	CASRTGGSGYTF	TGTGCCAGCAGGACCGGAGGGAGTGGCTACACCTTC
-	TRBV9	TRBJ2-1	-	CASSSSDAASYNEQFF	TGTGCCAGCAGCTCATCGGATGCGGCGTCCTACAATGAGCAGTTCTTC
-	TRBV27	TRBJ2-7	-	CASSPLAGSYEQYF	TGTGCCAGCAGCCCCCTCGCGGGGAGCTACGAGCAGTACTTC
few	TRBV19	TRBJ2-7	-	CASSMGTYEQYF	TGTGCCAGTAGTATGGGCACCTACGAGCAGTACTTC
-	TRBV11-2	TRBJ2-7	TRBD2	CASSLPSGRTYEQYF	TGTGCCAGCAGTTTGCCTAGCGGGAGGACCTACGAGCAGTACTTC
-	TRBV5-1	TRBJ2-1	TRBD2	CASSGWAGVYNEQFF	TGCGCCAGCAGCGGGTGGGCGGGGGTCTACAATGAGCAGTTCTTC
-	TRBV27	TRBJ1-2	-	CASSLSRTNYGYTF	TGTGCCAGCAGTTTATCGAGGACAAACTATGGCTACACCTTC
-	TRBV7-9	TRBJ2-2	-	CASSLARGINTGELFF	TGTGCCAGCAGCTTAGCGAGGGGCATCAACACCGGGGAGCTGTTTTTT
-	TRBV5-1	TRBJ1-2	TRBD1	CASSLNRQGGGYTF	TGCGCCAGCAGCTTGAATCGACAGGGCGGTGGCTACACCTTC
few	TRBV19	TRBJ2-2	-	CASSRDSRYLSTGELFF	TGTGCCAGTAGTAGAGACAGCCGATATTTGAGCACCGGGGAGCTGTTTTTT
few	TRBV9	TRBJ2-7	TRBD1	CASARGGTGPLEQYF	TGTGCCAGCGCGAGGGGGGGGACAGGGCCCCTCGAGCAGTACTTC
few	TRBV30	TRBJ2-7	-	CACARSALKGYEQYF	TGTGCCTGCGCGAGATCGGCACTTAAGGGCTACGAGCAGTACTTC
-	TRBV14	TRBJ2-7	-	CASSQDRGRKQYF	TGTGCCAGCAGCCAAGATCGGGGGCGGAAGCAGTACTTC
-	TRBV2	TRBJ1-1	-	CASSEHRNTEAFF	TGTGCCAGCAGTGAACACCGGAACACTGAAGCTTTCTTT
-	TRBV19	TRBJ1-1	-	CASSMTMNTEAFF	TGTGCCAGTAGTATGACCATGAACACTGAAGCTTTCTTT
-	TRBV25-1	TRBJ1-5	TRBD1	CASSESTGTGGNQPQHF	TGTGCCAGCAGTGAGTCTACAGGGACAGGGGGTAATCAGCCCCAGCATTTT
-	TRBV20-1	TRBJ2-7	-	CSAAPGYREQYF	TGCAGTGCCGCCCCCGGGTACCGCGAGCAGTACTTC
-	TRBV27	TRBJ2-5	-	CASSLEARGGFGETQYF	TGTGCCAGCAGTTTAGAAGCGAGGGGGGGGTTCGGAGAGACCCAGTACTTC
-	TRBV7-2	TRBJ2-5	-	CASSLPSQETQYF	TGTGCCAGCAGCTTACCCAGCCAAGAGACCCAGTACTTC
-	TRBV5-8	TRBJ2-5	-	CASSLGLTYQETQYF	TGTGCCAGCAGCTTGGGACTAACGTACCAAGAGACCCAGTACTTC
few	TRBV27	TRBJ1-1	-	CASSLRGTYREAFF	TGTGCCAGCAGTTTGAGGGGGACGTATCGGGAAGCTTTCTTT
-	TRBV5-1	TRBJ1-1	-	CASSLGVLRGAYTEAFF	TGCGCCAGCAGCTTGGGGGTTTTGAGGGGCGCGTACACTGAAGCTTTCTTT
-	TRBV20-1	TRBJ1-2	-	CSARAGEGNGYTF	TGCAGTGCTAGAGCAGGGGAGGGGAATGGCTACACCTTC
-	TRBV7-8	TRBJ2-3	TRBD2	CASSDARGGLTDTQYF	TGTGCCAGCAGTGACGCTCGGGGGGGACTCACAGATACGCAGTATTTT
-	TRBV5-1	TRBJ1-1	-	CASSLWYRSEGTEAFF	TGCGCCAGCAGCTTGTGGTACAGGAGTGAAGGCACTGAAGCTTTCTTT
-	TRBV11-2	TRBJ2-5	-	CASSLEDVGPQYF	TGTGCCAGCAGCTTAGAAGATGTGGGGCCCCAGTACTTC
few	TRBV6-4	TRBJ1-2	-	CASSDSTLGGYTF	TGTGCCAGCAGTGACTCGACACTCGGCGGCTACACCTTC
-	TRBV7-2	TRBJ1-3	-	CASSLDFGGSGNTIYF	TGTGCCAGCAGCTTAGATTTCGGGGGATCTGGAAACACCATATATTTT
-	TRBV7-6	TRBJ1-5	-	CASSLVDDQPQHF	TGTGCCAGCAGCTTAGTGGACGATCAGCCCCAGCATTTT
-	TRBV12-5	TRBJ2-7	-	CASGSVSGVEQYF	TGTGCTAGTGGTTCGGTTTCAGGGGTCGAGCAGTACTTC
once	TRBV19	TRBJ1-1	-	CASTTQWNTEASF	TGTGCCTCCACTACGCAGTGGAACACTGAAGCTTCCTTT
few	TRBV14	TRBJ2-7	-	CASSHRGGAGGEQYF	TGTGCCAGCAGCCACCGAGGTGGAGCGGGCGGAGAGCAGTACTTC
-	TRBV6-2/TRBV6-3	TRBJ1-5	TRBD1	CASRLGGPEPQHF	TGTGCCAGCAGACTAGGGGGCCCGGAGCCCCAGCATTTT
-	TRBV12-3/TRBV12-4	TRBJ1-1	TRBD1	CASSAGTANTEAFF	TGTGCCAGCAGTGCTGGGACAGCGAACACTGAAGCTTTCTTT
-	TRBV30	TRBJ2-2	-	CAWSVLPQFSANTGELFF	TGTGCCTGGAGTGTACTTCCCCAGTTTTCAGCGAACACCGGGGAGCTGTTTTTT
-	TRBV3-1	TRBJ2-1	-	CASERTSSYNEQFF	TGTGCCAGCGAGCGGACCAGCTCCTACAATGAGCAGTTCTTC
-	TRBV2	TRBJ2-1	TRBD1	CASSYSYDRGDYNEQFF	TGTGCCAGCAGCTACTCCTACGACAGGGGAGATTACAATGAGCAGTTCTTC
-	TRBV2	TRBJ1-1	TRBD1	CASSYRGRAEAFF	TGTGCCAGCAGTTACAGGGGGCGGGCTGAAGCTTTCTTT
few	TRBV7-4	TRBJ1-1	-	CASSPPLKDEAFF	TGTGCCAGCAGCCCTCCCCTCAAAGATGAAGCTTTCTTT